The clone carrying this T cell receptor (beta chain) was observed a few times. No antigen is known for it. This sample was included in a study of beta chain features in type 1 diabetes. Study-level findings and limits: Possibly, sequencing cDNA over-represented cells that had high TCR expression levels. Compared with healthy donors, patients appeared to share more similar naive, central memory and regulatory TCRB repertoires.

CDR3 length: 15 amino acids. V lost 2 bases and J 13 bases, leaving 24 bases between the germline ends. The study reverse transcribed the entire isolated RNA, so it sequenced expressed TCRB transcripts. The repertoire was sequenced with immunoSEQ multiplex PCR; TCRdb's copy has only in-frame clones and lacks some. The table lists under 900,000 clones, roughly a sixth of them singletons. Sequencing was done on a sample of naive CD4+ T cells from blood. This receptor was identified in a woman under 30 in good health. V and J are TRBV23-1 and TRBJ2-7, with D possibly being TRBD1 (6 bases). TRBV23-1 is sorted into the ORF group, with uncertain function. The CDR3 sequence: CASSQDRVQGEIEYF. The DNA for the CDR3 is TGCGCCAGCAGTCAAGATCGGGTACAGGGTGAGATCGAATACTTC.